The 16 T cell receptor beta chains below were found in one sample sequenced in a study of T cells in narcolepsy. Sequencing was performed with immunoSEQ multiplex PCR; in TCRdb, only in-frame clones are kept and a portion is missing. The sample holds tens of thousands of clones, around four fifths seen once. The sample consisted of CD45RA- memory CD4+ T cells from PBMCs. The receptor source for this set is a human donor with narcolepsy.

This sequence joins TRBV5-5 and TRBJ2-2; 11 bases align to TRBD2. The CDR3 is made up of 16 amino acids. V dropped 4 bases and J dropped 4; count of bases not matched to a gene: 6. The germline V gene has CDR1 SGHKS and CDR2 YYEKEE (reference sequence). The CDR3 region has the DNA TGTGCCAGCAGCCTTAGCGGGGGGGCCGCCACCGGGGAGCTGTTTTTT. Its protein is CASSLSGGAATGELFF.

The chain uses TRBV9 and TRBJ2-5; no clear D. Germline V gives CDR1 SGDLS, CDR2 YYNGEE. V lost 1 base, J lost 2 bases, and 6 bases lay in between. This CDR3 spans 13 amino acids. The CDR3, as DNA: TGTGCCAGCAGCGTACGTCCTCAAGAGACCCAGTACTTC. It specifies CASSVRPQETQYF.

V and J are TRBV21-1 and TRBJ2-7; the table assigns TRBD1, which was not confirmed against the DNA. TRBV21-1 is assigned pseudogene status. There are 15 residues in the CDR3. CDR3 in amino acids: CASSALPGQGEEQYF. CDR3 DNA sequence: TGTGCCAGCAGCGCACTTCCGGGACAGGGAGAAGAGCAGTACTTC.

This sequence joins TRBV6-5 and TRBJ1-4, with D tentatively TRBD1 (5 bases). Trimming took 5 bases from V and 5 from J, leaving 12 bases between them. The CDR3 length is 14 residues. The germline V gene encodes CDR1 MNHEY and CDR2 SVGAGI. The CDR3 region has the DNA TGTGCCAGCAGTCGAGCAGGGAGGAATGAAAAACTGTTTTTT. Translating gives CASSRAGRNEKLFF.

The V gene is TRBV11-3, the J gene TRBJ1-3; D perhaps matches TRBD1 (6 bases). CDR3 length: 16 amino acids. The germline gives CDR1 SGHNT, CDR2 YENEEA. Deletions cut 5 bases from V and 0 bases from J, with 14 bases between. The CDR3 nucleotides are TGTGCCAGCAGCCCAGCTACAGGGAGCTCTGGAAACACCATATATTTT. It yields the protein CASSPATGSSGNTIYF.

The chain joins TRBV7-9 to TRBJ1-4; D not resolved. The V gene lost 5 bases and the J gene lost 7 bases, with 11 bases spanning the gap. The CDR3 is 13 residues long. Germline V gene data show CDR1 as SEHNR and CDR2 as FQNEAQ (reference sequence). The CDR3 spells CASSAHEGEKLFF. The CDR3, as DNA: TGTGCCAGCAGCGCCCATGAGGGTGAAAAACTGTTTTTT.

The V and J genes are TRBV5-5 and TRBJ1-6, with D unresolved. The CDR3 is 15 residues long. The germline V gene encodes CDR1 SGHKS and CDR2 YYEKEE (reference sequence). V was trimmed by 0 bases and J by 10 bases, leaving 14 bases between them. This CDR3 reads CASSLGAEGGSPLHF. As DNA, the CDR3 is TGTGCCAGCAGCTTGGGTGCAGAGGGCGGCTCACCCCTCCACTTT.

This chain connects TRBV4-3 to TRBJ2-1, with TRBD2 matching over 10 bases. Germline V gives CDR1 LGHNA, CDR2 YSLEER. V lost 0 bases to trimming and J lost 7 bases; unmatched junction nucleotides: 6. The CDR3 is made up of 16 amino acids. Here the CDR3 reads CASSQDRASGGNEQFF. DNA for the CDR3: TGCGCCAGCAGCCAAGATAGGGCTAGCGGGGGAAATGAGCAGTTCTTC.

V is TRBV4-1 and J is TRBJ2-3; D uncertain. Between the trimmed V and J ends, which lost 0 bases and 6 bases, there was a span of 10 bases. From germline, CDR1 is MGHRA and CDR2 YSYEKL. CDR3 length: 14 amino acids. The CDR3: CASSQDWAKDTQYF. The DNA of the CDR3 is TGCGCCAGCAGCCAAGATTGGGCGAAGGATACGCAGTATTTT.

The chain joins TRBV19 to TRBJ2-5, with TRBD1 identical over 10 bases. V shed 4 bases and J 4 bases; nucleotides not matched to a gene: 3. Germline CDR1 and CDR2: LNHDA and SQIVND (reference sequence). The CDR3 is made up of 14 amino acids. CDR3 nucleotides: TGTGCCAGTAGTAGGGGACAGGGGCTAGAGACCCAGTACTTC. Amino acid sequence: CASSRGQGLETQYF. The full variable domain, with the rest looked up from reference TRBV19 and TRBJ2-5, is DGGITQSPKYLFRKEGQNVTLSCEQNLNHDAMYWYRQDPGQGLRLIYYSQIVNDFQKGDIAEGYSVSREKKESFPLTVTSAQKNPTAFYLCASSRGQGLETQYFGPGTRLLVL.

The chain combines TRBV9 with TRBJ1-1; 7 bases line up with TRBD1. CDR1 SGDLS and CDR2 YYNGEE come from the germline V gene. The CDR3 is made up of 14 amino acids. Trimming cost V 5 bases and J 2 bases; bases outside gene matches: 6. The CDR3 sequence is CASRPGTDNTEAFF. The CDR3 region has the DNA TGTGCCAGCAGACCTGGGACAGACAACACTGAAGCTTTCTTT.

This chain connects TRBV6-1 to TRBJ2-1; D remains ambiguous. V was shortened by 8 bases and J by 11 bases, with 13 bases between the two germline ends. The CDR3 contains 11 residues. Germline values: CDR1 MNHNS, CDR2 SASEGT. The CDR3 here is CASDGPTQQFF. CDR3 nucleotide sequence: TGTGCCAGCGATGGCCCTACACAGCAGTTCTTC.

The chain carries TRBV5-5 and TRBJ1-1; D unclear. The V end lost 3 bases, the J end lost 2 bases, and 11 bases lay between the germline ends. Germline loops: CDR1 SGHKS, CDR2 YYEKEE (reference sequence). The CDR3 totals 14 residues. CDR3 region: CASSSISVNTEAFF. CDR3 coding DNA: TGTGCCAGCAGCTCCATTTCGGTAAACACTGAAGCTTTCTTT.

The genes are TRBV7-2 and TRBJ1-6; the D is unclear. The CDR3 spans 15 residues. Germline assignment: CDR1 SGHTA and CDR2 FQGNSA. Between the trimmed V and J ends, which lost 2 bases and 4 bases, there was a span of 9 bases. The CDR3 region is CASSLQAEYNSPLHF. In nucleotides, the CDR3 is TGTGCCAGCAGCTTACAGGCCGAATATAATTCACCCCTCCACTTT.

The chain employs TRBV28 and TRBJ1-4; TRBD1 matches 7 bases. The ends lost 7 bases at V and 4 bases at J; junction bases unmatched: 6. This CDR3 comprises 14 residues. Germline V lookup: CDR1 MDHEN, CDR2 SYDVKM. CDR3 coding DNA: TGTGCCAGCACCCAGACAGGGCATAATGAAAAACTGTTTTTT. Translated, it gives CASTQTGHNEKLFF.

V usage is TRBV5-1 and J usage is TRBJ1-4; 7 bases match TRBD1. Germline CDR1 is SGHRS and CDR2 is YFSETQ. J lost 3 bases, V lost 0 bases, and 11 bases had no gene match. The CDR3 loop spans 18 amino acids. The CDR3 DNA is TGCGCCAGCAGCTTGGTGGCCCGCACGACAGGGCCTAATGAAAAACTGTTTTTT. Protein sequence: CASSLVARTTGPNEKLFF.